This T cell receptor beta chain appears in the sequencing data of a study of cytomegalovirus exposure and HLA in healthy donors (dated by TCRdb to about 2017). About the investigation overall: An earlier analysis of fewer than 750 of the donors reported around 280 Gb of sequence data and around 120 million unique TCR beta sequences obtained from 150 million to 200 million T cells. Genome-wide SNP genotypes for about 55% of the roughly 670 donors were used in a later genetic analysis, which treated that subset as a discovery cohort. Donor age, sex, ethnicity and CMV serostatus were compiled alongside the repertoire data. Roughly 5 DR-DQ haplotypes were handled as single units for association and clustering, since linkage in the cohort was strong. Both class I and class II loci were covered by HLA typing, at four-digit resolution. The later analysis used no new phenotypic data to find candidate immune exposures, relying instead on TCR beta sequences and their occurrence across donors. The genetic ancestry cluster associated with self-reported Caucasian donors included roughly 84% of the roughly 410 genotyped donors. To study patterns of TCR occurrence, a later analysis re-analyzed previously published TCR beta repertoires from around 660 donors and added high-resolution HLA genotyping. The study profiled the T cell repertoires of around 700 subjects by immunosequencing and related them to cytomegalovirus serostatus. The number of donors typed differed by locus, with about 620-630 for A, B, C, DRB1 and DQB1, about 500 for DQA1, 600 to 610 for DPA1, and some 470 for DPB1. In addition to the first cohort of around 670 subjects, a separate validation cohort of around 110 different subjects was used. All discovery cohort repertoires had been generated on a single sequencing platform. Roughly 300 gigabases of sequencing data and 70 million to 95 million unique TCR sequences made up an early release that covered under 750 HLA-typed donors. To predict cytomegalovirus infection status, the study combined high-throughput TCR immunosequencing, statistical association of individual TCRs with disease status, and machine learning. The study aimed to test whether cataloging public T cell receptors could reveal signatures of past pathogen exposure. Among several hundred genotyped donors of the cohort, an average of around 250,000 unique TCR beta nucleotide sequences was sequenced per donor, of which about 18% were non-productive. To decide whether each TCR beta V gene segment behaved as functional or pseudogenic, an earlier analysis of nearly 600 of the donors relied on high-throughput TCR beta sequencing.

Remarks on this clone: The specificity of this receptor is unknown.

Broader findings and caveats from the paper: In a later analysis, TCR association rates were found to vary across HLA loci, with the most associated TCRs seen for DRB1 alleles and the fewest for HLA-C alleles. Over 15 rarely observed V segments, including chromosome 9 orphons, were excluded from the earlier analysis of some 590 of the donors because counts were too low. According to a later analysis, most CMV-associated TCR beta chains appeared to be HLA-restricted, and the HLA associations seemed to be driven largely by CMV exposure. The only immune exposure information available for the cohort was CMV serostatus. Some IMGT-functional V segments, including TRBV6-2 and TRBV6-3, could not be distinguished by the 87-base-pair reads and were therefore excluded. Linkage disequilibrium might explain the correlated functional status among segregating V segments, but an unknown experimental factor could not be excluded. Several of the top co-occurrence clusters appeared to be linked to parvovirus B19, influenza, CMV and Epstein-Barr virus, according to a later analysis. A further reported finding was that TCR beta sequences accurately predicted the HLA-A and HLA-B alleles for most subjects in the first cohort. Because HLA typing was unavailable for some donors at each locus, only the typed subset was used in association tests. Only TCR beta chains were sequenced in this cohort, and the absence of alpha or paired-chain data limited detectable features. Three of the identified cytomegalovirus-associated TCR beta chains were confirmed in vitro to be specific for cytomegalovirus antigens. A later genetic analysis reported fewer N-insertions in productive TCRs among donors in an Asian-associated ancestry cluster than the roughly 700-donor mean. V-gene and J-gene trimming of TCR beta chains was associated with a missense DCLRE1C variant in a later genetic analysis, and the association was replicated in an independent cohort. The classifier was reported to diagnose cytomegalovirus status with high specificity and sensitivity in both the original and validation cohorts. When HLA alleles, especially DR and DQ, strongly co-occurred, attributing TCR associations to individual alleles was difficult. The presence/absence analyses assumed that sequencing depth was roughly uniform across donors, and that assumption may not be true. The authors suggested that the approach could potentially be generalized to other disease states and immunological phenotypes. In an earlier analysis of 500 to 650 of the donors, most TCR beta V segments appeared in productive rearrangements about 87% or about 30% of the time, broadly matching IMGT annotations. Most TCR sequences were seen in very few donors, while some public TCRs were found in many individuals. A cluster of highly shared sequence variants was judged likely to be a technical artifact of the sequencing pipeline. In a later analysis, HLA-associated TCR beta chains showed more clonal expansion and lower generation probabilities than non-associated chains that were equally common. In the study, 150 to 200 TCR beta chains were listed as associated with cytomegalovirus. A later analysis associated about 18,000 TCR beta sequences with specific HLA alleles at a false discovery rate of 0.05.

The method behind the library was the immunoSEQ multiplex PCR assay. For the multiplex PCR, a mixture combining 60 forward primers for TCR Vbeta segments and 13 reverse primers for TCR Jbeta segments was used. The CDR3 region of rearranged TCR beta genes was amplified from genomic DNA by a multiplex PCR assay. The amplified TCR beta libraries were sequenced on the Illumina HiSeq System as 87-base-pair reads. As for how the authors treated the data: A later analysis counted 65 million to 90 million unique TCR beta chains across the 666 repertoires, and about 10 million of these chains were shared by at least two donors. To remove PCR and sequencing errors, raw reads were error-corrected and collapsed into unique sequences using a nearest-neighbor algorithm that merged closely related sequences. V, D and J gene segments were assigned by aligning CDR3 sequences to IMGT reference sequences. Each retained sequence needed at least a six-nucleotide match to both a V gene segment and a J gene segment. Rearrangements were called productive when the CDR3 lacked stop codons and stayed in frame with V and J; all others were non-productive. Following IMGT convention, CDR3 was defined as the stretch from the second conserved V-encoded cysteine to the conserved J-encoded phenylalanine. The earlier analysis of about 610 of the donors excluded sequences that lacked an unambiguous match to a single V gene segment. An earlier analysis of 550 to 650 of the donors classified V segments as functional when productive rearrangements were above 56.7% and as segregating when the standard deviation between donors was above 5%. To diagnose cytomegalovirus status from the catalog of TCR beta chain sequences, a statistical classification framework was built. A later analysis assigned V and J genes by comparing TCR nucleotide sequences with IMGT/GENE-DB human TR gene sequences. Using the TCRdist pipeline, a later analysis assigned CDR3 sequences along with most-parsimonious VDJ recombination scenarios. In a later analysis, every TCR beta chain was defined by the combination of its CDR3 amino acid sequence and its V-gene family, and reads without a unique V-gene family were dropped. To address suspected cross-contamination and a sequencing artifact, a later analysis removed a few hundred highly shared, low-generation-probability nucleotide sequences. A later analysis calculated a clonal expansion index for each public chain from normalized within-repertoire ranks of inferred template counts. A later analysis computed generation probabilities with a VDJ recombination model fitted to out-of-frame rearrangements, and checked the results against IGoR. A later analysis scored TCR-TCR, TCR-HLA and TCR-CMV co-occurrence with hypergeometric tests, applying a repertoire-size bias correction to TCR pairs. To estimate false discovery rates, a later analysis permuted the HLA or CMV assignments 20 times. In a later analysis, co-occurring TCRs were grouped using DBSCAN, and TCRdist sequence similarity was added for clustering within HLA-allele-positive subsets. Repertoires with fewer than 30,000 or more than 120,000 public chains, plus five repertoires with anomalous nucleotide sharing, were excluded from co-occurrence clustering. TCRdb retrieved this table from immuneACCESS and kept in-frame rearrangements only. Not all clones are present; in checked studies, unresolved V genes account for under half, and no reason is known for the remainder. V and J calls and clone size are given by that table; D and trimming were obtained from the DNA. The sample's own table lists some 44,000 clones. The ten largest make up under 2% of the sample.

The cohort was made up of 500 to 800 healthy bone marrow donors. Cohort members were all nominally healthy when sampled, although unrecorded immune exposures were likely present. The donor was CMV seronegative and was included in the group of 352 seronegative cohort members. A peripheral blood sample was collected from each donor, and TCR beta sequencing was performed on peripheral blood mononuclear cells. Genomic DNA was extracted from the blood cell samples with the Qiagen DNeasy Blood Extraction Kit. V has 5 bases trimmed and J has 6 bases trimmed; junction bases matching no gene number 5. Sequences SGHVS (CDR1) and FQNEAQ (CDR2) are obtained from the germline V gene. From the cysteine up to the phenylalanine, the CDR3 has a length of 14 residues. The kept DNA is CDR3 alone, 42 bases in frame from the first base.

The sequence derives from a woman aged 25-40 years in good health and CMV-seronegative. Sequencing was performed on PBMCs. The chain is made from TRBV7-8 and TRBJ2-1, with 9 bases matching TRBD2. This receptor has the CDR3 CASSQGTSRNEQFF. Here is the DNA: TGTGCCAGCAGCCAAGGGACTAGCCGCAATGAGCAGTTCTTC.